This T cell receptor (beta chain) came from a study of T cell responses to AZD1222 COVID-19 vaccine. Clones were read by immunoSEQ multiplex PCR, and TCRdb kept only the in-frame ones, dropping some. The sample comprises around 140,000 clones, roughly 88% of which are singletons, and around 0.99% rests with the top ten. Germline trimming cut 3 bases from V and 0 bases from J; bases unmatched to any gene: 5. The CDR3 is made up of 15 amino acids. Per the germline V gene, CDR1 is MRHNA and CDR2 is SNTAGT. Points on this clone: The antigen is unknown.

Study conclusions and caveats: Only 6 or 7 people who got AZD1222 tested seropositive at baseline.

The sequencing used peripheral blood, collected 28 days after the second AZD1222 dose. V is TRBV6-4 and J is TRBJ2-7; 7 bases line up with TRBD1. The source of this sequence is an adult who received the AZD1222 COVID-19 vaccine. CDR3 protein: CASSEEAGGSYEQYF. In DNA, the CDR3 is TGTGCCAGCAGTGAAGAGGCAGGGGGCTCCTACGAGCAGTACTTC.